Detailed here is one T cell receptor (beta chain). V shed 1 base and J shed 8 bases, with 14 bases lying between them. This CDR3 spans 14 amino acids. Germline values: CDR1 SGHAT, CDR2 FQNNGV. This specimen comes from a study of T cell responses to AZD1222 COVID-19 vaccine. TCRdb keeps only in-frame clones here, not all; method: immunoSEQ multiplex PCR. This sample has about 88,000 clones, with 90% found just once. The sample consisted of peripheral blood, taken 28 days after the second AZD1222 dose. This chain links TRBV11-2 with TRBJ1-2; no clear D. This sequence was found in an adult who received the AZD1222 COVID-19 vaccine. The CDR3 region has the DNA TGTGCCAGCAGCTTAGGGTCCACAATGGACGGCTACACCTTC. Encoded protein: CASSLGSTMDGYTF.